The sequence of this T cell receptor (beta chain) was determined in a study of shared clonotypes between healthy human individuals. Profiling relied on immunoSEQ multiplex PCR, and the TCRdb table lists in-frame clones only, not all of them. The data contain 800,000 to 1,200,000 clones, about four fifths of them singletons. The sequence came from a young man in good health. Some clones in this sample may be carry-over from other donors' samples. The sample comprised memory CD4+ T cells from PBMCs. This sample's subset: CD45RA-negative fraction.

The CDR3 DNA reads TGCGCCAGCAGCTTGTTTGGTACGGGAGCAAACACCATATATTTT. Translation gives CASSLFGTGANTIYF. This chain uses TRBV5-1 with TRBJ1-3; D remains unclear. The CDR3 covers 15 residues. Trimming stripped 1 base from V and 6 bases from J, with 14 bases between. CDR1 and CDR2 (germline): SGHRS, YFSETQ.